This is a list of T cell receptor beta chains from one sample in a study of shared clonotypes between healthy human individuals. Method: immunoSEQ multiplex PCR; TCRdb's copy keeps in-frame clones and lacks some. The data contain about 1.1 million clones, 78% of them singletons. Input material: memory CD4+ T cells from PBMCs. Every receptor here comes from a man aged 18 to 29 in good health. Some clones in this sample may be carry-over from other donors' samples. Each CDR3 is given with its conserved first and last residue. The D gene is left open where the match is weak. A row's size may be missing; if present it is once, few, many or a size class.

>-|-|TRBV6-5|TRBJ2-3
TGTGCCAGCAGTTACGGGGTAGTTAGCACAGATACGCAGTATTTT
CASSYGVVSTDTQYF
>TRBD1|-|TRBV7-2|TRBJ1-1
TGTGCCAGCAGCCTGGACAGGGAGAACACTGAAGCTTTCTTT
CASSLDRENTEAFF
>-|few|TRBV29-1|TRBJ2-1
TGCAGCGTTGTTGGCGGGAAGGGTGTCGATGAGCAGTTCTTC
CSVVGGKGVDEQFF
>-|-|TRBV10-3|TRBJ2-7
TGTGCCATCAGTGAGAAACGGACGGGCCTTACCTACGAGCAGTACTTC
CAISEKRTGLTYEQYF
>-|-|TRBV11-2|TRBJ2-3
TGTGCCAGCAGCTTAGATCTAGCAGATACGCAGTATTTT
CASSLDLADTQYF
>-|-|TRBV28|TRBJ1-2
TGTGCCAGCAGGGCTGGGACAATCAACTATGGCTACACCTTC
CASRAGTINYGYTF
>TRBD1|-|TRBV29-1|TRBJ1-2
TGCAGCGTTGAGGGGACAGACTGGGACTATGGCTACACCTTC
CSVEGTDWDYGYTF
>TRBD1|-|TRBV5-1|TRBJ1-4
TGCGCCAGCAGCGCGGGACAGGATCAAAAACTGTTTTTT
CASSAGQDQKLFF
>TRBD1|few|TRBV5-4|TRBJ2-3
TGTGCCAGCAGCTCACAGACAGGGGGCGCAGCAGATACGCAGTATTTT
CASSSQTGGAADTQYF
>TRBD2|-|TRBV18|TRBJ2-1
TGTGCCAGCTCACCGGGACTAGACAATGAGCAGTTCTTC
CASSPGLDNEQFF
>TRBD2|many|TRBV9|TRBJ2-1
TGTGCCAGCAGCACTCCTCCGGGGACTAGCGGGAGCGTTTCCTACAATGAGCAGTTCTTC
CASSTPPGTSGSVSYNEQFF
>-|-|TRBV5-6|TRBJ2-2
TGTGCCAGCAGCTCCCTGAGCCGCGATTACGGGGAGCTGTTTTTT
CASSSLSRDYGELFF
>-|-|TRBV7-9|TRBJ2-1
TGTGCCAGCAGCTTAGTGGGCTGGGGGTCCTACAATGAGCAGTTCTTC
CASSLVGWGSYNEQFF
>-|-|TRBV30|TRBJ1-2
TGTGCCTGGAGTGTAAAGCGTGAAATCTATGGCTACACCTTC
CAWSVKREIYGYTF
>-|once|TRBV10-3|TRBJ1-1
TGTGCCATCAGGGAAACAGGGCCGGGGACTGAAGCTTTCTTT
CAIRETGPGTEAFF
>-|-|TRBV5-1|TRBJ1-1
TGCGCCAGCAGCCTGAGGATCGGAGGGACTGAAGCTTTCTTT
CASSLRIGGTEAFF
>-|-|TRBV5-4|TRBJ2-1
TGTGCCAGCAGCTTGCTCGGGGTAGCGGTTTACAATGAGCAGTTCTTC
CASSLLGVAVYNEQFF
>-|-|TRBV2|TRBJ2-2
TGTGCCAGCAGTGATTCGGCAGTACAGAACACCGGGGAGCTGTTTTTT
CASSDSAVQNTGELFF
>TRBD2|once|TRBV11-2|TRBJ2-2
TGTGCCAGCAGCTGGTTAGCGGGAGGCACCGGGGAGCTGTTTTTT
CASSWLAGGTGELFF
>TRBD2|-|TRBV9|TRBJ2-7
TGTGCCAGCAGCGCCCGGGACTATACCTCCTACGAGCAGTACTTC
CASSARDYTSYEQYF
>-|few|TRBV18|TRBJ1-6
TGTGCCAGCTCACCAGTTGGGAGCTCCTATAATTCACCCCTCCACTTT
CASSPVGSSYNSPLHF
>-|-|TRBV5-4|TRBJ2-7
TGTGCCAGCAGCTTGGTGCCGGGGACGGGCGAGCAGTACTTC
CASSLVPGTGEQYF
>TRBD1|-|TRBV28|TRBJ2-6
TGTGCCACGGACAGGGAGCCTGGGGCCAACGTCCTGACTTTC
CATDREPGANVLTF
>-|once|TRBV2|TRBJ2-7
TGTGCCAGCAGGACAGCGGAGACGACTCGGGAGCAGTACTTC
CASRTAETTREQYF
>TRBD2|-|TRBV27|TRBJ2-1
TGTGCCAGCAGCTCCCGGGTCACTAGCGGGAGTGGAAATGAGCAGTTCTTC
CASSSRVTSGSGNEQFF
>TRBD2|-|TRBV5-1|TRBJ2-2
TGCGCCAGCAGCTGGGAGCGGGGGAAGGTGGCCGGGGAGCTGTTTTTT
CASSWERGKVAGELFF
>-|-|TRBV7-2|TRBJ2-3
TGTGCCAGCAGCTTAGATCCCAGTTTCGATACGCAGTATTTT
CASSLDPSFDTQYF
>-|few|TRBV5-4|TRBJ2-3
TGTGCCAGCAGCTACCTCACAGATACGCAGTATTTT
CASSYLTDTQYF
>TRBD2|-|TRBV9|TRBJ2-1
TGTGCCAGCAGCGTTACTAGCGGCACCTACAATGAGCAGTTCTTC
CASSVTSGTYNEQFF
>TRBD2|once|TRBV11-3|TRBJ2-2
TGTGCCAGCAGACTGACTAGCGGGACCGGGGAGCTGTTTTTT
CASRLTSGTGELFF
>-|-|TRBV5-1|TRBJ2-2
TGCGCCAGCAGCTTGGTCGTTGGCGCCTCAACGAACACCGGGGAGCTGTTTTTT
CASSLVVGASTNTGELFF
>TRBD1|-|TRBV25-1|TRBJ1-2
TGTGCCAGCAGCAACACAGGGGGAAATGGCTACACCTTC
CASSNTGGNGYTF
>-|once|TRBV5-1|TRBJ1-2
TGCGCCAGCAGCCCCGGAGACTTCGACAGAGCCTATGGCTACACCTTC
CASSPGDFDRAYGYTF
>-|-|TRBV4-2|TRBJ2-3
TGTGCCAGCAGCCAAGGCGGGAAAGATACGCAGTATTTT
CASSQGGKDTQYF
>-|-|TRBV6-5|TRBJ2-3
TGTGCCAGCAGCACCGGGACTCTCTTTCTGTATTTT
CASSTGTLFLYF
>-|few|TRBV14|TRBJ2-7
TGTGCCAGCAGCCTACAGATGGGGCCCGAGCAGTACTTC
CASSLQMGPEQYF
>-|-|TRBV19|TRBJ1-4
TGTGCCAGTAGTATAAGACGGGCAACTAATGAAAAACTGTTTTTT
CASSIRRATNEKLFF
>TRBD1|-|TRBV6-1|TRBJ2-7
TGTGCCAGCAGTTCCGGGACAGACTTGATTGAGCAGTACTTC
CASSSGTDLIEQYF
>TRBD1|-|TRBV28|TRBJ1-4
TGTGCCAGCAGTCTAGGGACAGGGGGCCTTAATGAAAAACTGTTTTTT
CASSLGTGGLNEKLFF
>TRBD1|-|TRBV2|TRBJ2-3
TGTGCCAGAGGACAGGGGTCAACAGATACGCAGTATTTT
CARGQGSTDTQYF
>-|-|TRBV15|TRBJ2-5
TGTGCCACCAGCAGAGGCGCAAACGGTGAGACCCAGTACTTC
CATSRGANGETQYF
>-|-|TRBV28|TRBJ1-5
TGTGCCAGCAGTACCGGGCCCCCGCACCAGCCCCAGCATTTT
CASSTGPPHQPQHF
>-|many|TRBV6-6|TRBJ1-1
TGTGCCAGCAGTTACGGGGACACAAACACTGAAGCTTTCTTT
CASSYGDTNTEAFF
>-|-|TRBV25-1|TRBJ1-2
TGTGCCAGCAGTGGGGCAGGGTTAAATGGCTACACCTTC
CASSGAGLNGYTF
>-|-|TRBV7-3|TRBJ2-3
TGTGCCAGCAGCTTCACCAGGGCCACAGATACGCAGTATTTT
CASSFTRATDTQYF
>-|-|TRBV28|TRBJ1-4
TGTGCCAGCAGCTCACTAGGTGAAAAACTGTTTTTT
CASSSLGEKLFF
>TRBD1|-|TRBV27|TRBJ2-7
TGTGCCAGCAGTAACCTCCGACAGGGGTTGAAGTACGAGCAGTACTTC
CASSNLRQGLKYEQYF
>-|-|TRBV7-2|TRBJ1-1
TGTGCCAGCAGCCCCGGACGCCGAGGGACTGAAGCTTTCTTT
CASSPGRRGTEAFF
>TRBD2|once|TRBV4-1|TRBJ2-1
TGCGCCAGCAGCCGCGCGGCTAGCGGGATTAGGTACAATGAGCAGTTCTTC
CASSRAASGIRYNEQFF
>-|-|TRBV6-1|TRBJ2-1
TGTGCCAGCAGTGAAGCGTCCGCAGGACACAATGAGCAGTTCTTC
CASSEASAGHNEQFF
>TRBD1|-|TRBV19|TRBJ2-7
TGTGCCAGTAGTATAGTGCCCCGGGACAGGGGGCTACCGCAGTACTTC
CASSIVPRDRGLPQYF
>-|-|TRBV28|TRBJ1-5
TGTGCCAGCAGTTTATTGGGCAGGGACAATCAGCCCCAGCATTTT
CASSLLGRDNQPQHF
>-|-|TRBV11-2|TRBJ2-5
TGTGCCAGCAGCGGTAGGGTGTTGCAGGCGGGGGAGACCCAGTACTTC
CASSGRVLQAGETQYF
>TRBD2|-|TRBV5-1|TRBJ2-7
TGCGCCAGCGGGCCGCTAGCGGGAGCCGACGAGCAGTACTTC
CASGPLAGADEQYF
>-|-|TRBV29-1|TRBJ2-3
TGCAGCGCCAGTGGGCAAGGGGCAGATACGCAGTATTTT
CSASGQGADTQYF
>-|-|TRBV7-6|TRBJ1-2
TGTGCCAGCAGCCAAGTTAACTATGGCTACACCTTC
CASSQVNYGYTF